This T cell receptor beta chain was identified in a study of early T cells in non-severe SARS-CoV-2 infection. This clonotype was seen ten or more times. TCRdb independently ran MiXCR on the 5' RACE reads; one entry per CDR3 protein. Of 25,000 to 35,000 distinct CDR3 sequences in the sample, approximately 6.4% were seen once. The sequencing here drew on whole blood, taken at baseline. The receptor was isolated from an adult who was a healthcare worker with PCR-confirmed SARS-CoV-2 infection or an uninfected control (not recorded which).

In DNA, the CDR3 is TGTGCCAGCAGTCTAACACGGAGCAATCAGCCCCAGCATTTT. Amino acids: CASSLTRSNQPQHF. This chain connects TRBV5-8 to TRBJ1-5; D uncertain. Germline V CDR1 and CDR2: SGHTS, YDEGEE. The CDR3 has 14 amino acids. Trimming took off 5 bases at V and 1 base at J, with 10 bases between the two ends.